This TCR beta chain was obtained from a study of lymphopenia after photon versus proton radiotherapy. Study conclusions and caveats: Photon-treated patients lost naive T cells and TCR diversity; proton-treated stayed stable. Better survival with proton therapy was suggested as possible, not demonstrated. Oligoclonal CD8+ Temra expansion after nadir drove photon patients' diversity drop. In patients who died, overall survival fell as post-nadir TCR diversity dropped more.

In regard to this clone: Its target is unknown.

Germline V gene sequence: CDR1 SGHTA, CDR2 FQGNSA. The trim removed 3 bases at V and 9 bases at J, leaving 13 bases unmatched. CDR3 size: 16 residues. This table comes from immunoSEQ multiplex PCR, and its TCRdb copy is limited to in-frame clones, with some not included. This sample has about 5,000 clones, with approximately 90% found just once. The rearrangement uses TRBV7-2 and TRBJ2-1; the match to TRBD2 covers 8 bases. This TCR derives from a man aged 25-40 years with gastric cancer. Sample: peripheral blood, taken from a patient treated with photon-based radiotherapy. CDR3: CASSFLAGIAGSEQFF. CDR3 DNA sequence: TGTGCCAGCAGCTTCCTAGCGGGCATAGCTGGCAGTGAGCAGTTCTTC.